The 28 T cell receptor beta chains listed next were all sequenced from one sample in a study of high-grade serous ovarian cancer treatment subgroups (TCRdb year 2021). Collection of tumor samples took place before definitive surgery or chemotherapy. The library relied on the immunoSEQ multiplex PCR assay. TCRdb took over this immuneACCESS table, retaining in-frame rearrangements with V and J assigned. Such tables are incomplete; in checked studies, under half of the missing clones stem from an unresolved V gene, and the remainder is unexplained. The sample table holds about 8,000 clones, of which 60% to 80% were seen once. The ten largest clones capture 5% to 6.5% of the sample. Specimen: tumor tissue. The receptor set was obtained from a human donor with high-grade serous ovarian cancer.

J is TRBJ2-5 and V is TRBV7-8, with TRBD1 matching over 7 bases. The J call may be mistaken, given a closer DNA end match to TRBJ2-7. CDR3 length equals 15 residues. The germline gives CDR1 SGHVS, CDR2 FQNEAQ. For the CDR3, the DNA is TGTGCCAGCAGCTCCCGACAGGGACCCTCCTACGAGCAGTACTTC. Amino acids: CASSSRQGPSYEQYF.

This chain links TRBV7-2 with TRBJ2-7; D is perhaps TRBD1 or TRBD2 (6 bases each). Germline V lookup: CDR1 SGHTA, CDR2 FQGNSA. V gave up 5 bases and J gave up 9 bases, with 14 bases separating them. There are 12 residues in the CDR3. The CDR3 here is CASSGGGFVQYF. The CDR3 DNA reads TGTGCCAGCAGCGGAGGGGGGTTCGTGCAGTACTTC.

The chain joins TRBV4-1 to TRBJ1-4, with D possibly TRBD1 on 5 matching bases. Trimming removed 3 bases from V and 2 bases from J, with 16 bases in between. The germline gives CDR1 MGHRA, CDR2 YSYEKL. CDR3 size: 17 residues. CDR3 coding DNA: TGCGCCAGCAGCCACTACGGGACGGGTTCTACTAATGAAAAACTGTTTTTT. Its protein product is CASSHYGTGSTNEKLFF.

This clone was seen a few times. The CDR3 spells CSVTSGSTDTQYF. Here the CDR3 DNA reads TGCAGCGTGACTAGCGGGAGCACAGATACGCAGTATTTT. J is TRBJ2-3 and V is TRBV29-1, with 10 bases aligning to TRBD2. The junction had 0 bases not matched to a gene; V was cut back by 6 bases and J by 0 bases. CDR1 and CDR2 (germline): SQVTM, ANQGSEA. The CDR3 length is 13 residues.

The V call is TRBV19, the J call TRBJ2-7; D is undetermined. From germline, CDR1 is LNHDA and CDR2 SQIVND (reference sequence). The CDR3 runs 15 residues. V was cut by 5 bases and J by 4 bases, with 18 bases left in between. CDR3: CASSPRDPVGYEQYF. In DNA, the CDR3 is TGTGCCAGTAGTCCCCGCGACCCCGTGGGGTACGAGCAGTACTTC.

This chain links TRBV6-6 with TRBJ2-7; 9 bases are a match to TRBD1. The CDR3 totals 15 residues. Germline loops: CDR1 MNHNY, CDR2 SVGAGI (reference sequence). V lost 4 bases and J lost 2; bases outside the gene matches: 6. This chain's CDR3 is CASSFSGTGPYEQYF. The CDR3 bases are TGTGCCAGCAGTTTCTCCGGGACAGGGCCCTACGAGCAGTACTTC.

The chain couples TRBV27 to TRBJ1-2; D gene uncertain. The ends were cut back, 5 bases at V and 8 bases at J, with 15 bases in the middle. Germline-derived CDR1 and CDR2 are MNHEY and SMNVEV (reference sequence). The CDR3 has 13 amino acids. CDR3 coding DNA: TGTGCCAGCAGTCCCCGGATTGGGGAGGGCTACACCTTC. This translates into CASSPRIGEGYTF.

The CDR3 region has the DNA TGTGCCAGCAGTCTACTAGCGGAAGGGGGTGAGCAGTTCTTC. Translated, it gives CASSLLAEGGEQFF. The chain is built from TRBV7-6 and TRBJ2-1, with 8 bases identical to TRBD2. V lost 6 bases, J lost 9 bases, and 10 bases stayed unmatched. Germline V gene sequence: CDR1 SGHVS, CDR2 FNYEAQ. The CDR3 totals 14 residues.

The chain is built from TRBV6-6 and TRBJ1-2; 7 bases agree with TRBD1. The CDR3 runs 14 residues. The V gene's germline CDR1 is MNHNY and CDR2 SVGAGI (reference sequence). V was pared by 2 bases and J by 5 bases, with 5 bases of the junction left unmatched. This chain's CDR3 is CASSYAGQTYGYTF. CDR3 DNA: TGTGCCAGCAGTTACGCGGGACAGACATATGGCTACACCTTC.

Written as DNA, the CDR3 is TGTGCCAGCAGTGAGGGACAGGGCGAGACCCAGTACTTC. This gives the protein CASSEGQGETQYF. The chain joins TRBV5-4 to TRBJ2-5; 9 bases are shared with TRBD1. The germline CDR1 and CDR2 sequences are SGHNT and YYREEE (reference sequence). The V segment lost 5 bases and the J segment 5 bases; nucleotides outside the gene matches: 4. CDR3 length: 13 residues.

In its sample, this clone ranks as medium-sized. The chain has TRBV7-8 and TRBJ2-6; 13 bases fit TRBD2. V was pared by 4 bases and J by 3 bases, with 0 bases of the junction left unmatched. The length of the CDR3 is 16 residues. CDR1 and CDR2 (germline): SGHVS, FQNEAQ. This chain's CDR3 is CASSWTSGSGANVLTF. CDR3 DNA: TGTGCCAGCAGCTGGACTAGCGGGAGTGGGGCCAACGTCCTGACTTTC.

The genes are TRBV6-4 and TRBJ1-1; 9 bases are shared with TRBD1. The CDR3 is 20 amino acids. Germline loops: CDR1 MRHNA, CDR2 SNTAGT. V lost 0 bases, J lost 4 bases, and 18 bases stayed unmatched. The CDR3: CASSDSILGTGYLLRTEAFF. In DNA, the CDR3 is TGTGCCAGCAGTGACTCGATTCTTGGGACAGGGTATCTTCTTCGCACTGAAGCTTTCTTT.

The CDR3 reads CASNQQGNFGYTF. The CDR3 DNA reads TGTGCCAGCAACCAACAGGGGAATTTTGGCTACACCTTC. The chain links TRBV5-4 to TRBJ1-2; TRBD1 agrees at 7 bases. This CDR3 is 13 amino acids long. J gave up 7 bases and V 6 bases, and 9 bases lay outside the gene matches. Germline CDR1 is SGHNT and CDR2 is YYREEE (reference sequence).

This clone is large. This chain uses TRBV5-1 with TRBJ2-7; D remains ambiguous. This CDR3 has 11 amino acids. Trimming pared 7 bases from V and 6 bases from J, leaving 11 bases between. CDR1 is SGHRS, CDR2 YFSETQ, per germline. CDR3: CASREVGEQYF. The CDR3 nucleotides are TGCGCCAGCCGCGAAGTGGGCGAGCAGTACTTC.

V and J are TRBV7-2 and TRBJ2-1; 12 nucleotides line up with TRBD2. CDR3 length: 15 residues. Per germline, CDR1 SGHTA and CDR2 FQGNSA. The V and J ends lost 4 bases and 10 bases, in that order; junction bases with no gene match: 8. In DNA, the CDR3 is TGTGCCAGCAGCTCTTCGGGACTAGCGGGTCAAGAGCAGTTCTTC. This gives the protein CASSSSGLAGQEQFF. The whole variable domain, remainder taken from reference TRBV7-2 and TRBJ2-1, is GAGVSQSPSNKVTEKGKDVELRCDPISGHTALYWYRQSLGQGLEFLIYFQGNSAPDKSGLPSDRFSAERTGGSVSTLTIQRTQQEDSAVYLCASSSSGLAGQEQFFGPGTRLTVL.

This clone was detected a few times. The V gene is TRBV7-8, the J gene TRBJ2-2; 9 bases map to TRBD1. This CDR3 is built from 16 residues. Germline-derived CDR1 and CDR2 are SGHVS and FQNEAQ. With V trimmed by 2 bases and J by 8 bases, 9 bases remained unmatched. CDR3 nucleotide sequence: TGTGCCAGCAGCTTACTAGACAGGGGGGCGTTGGGGGAGCTGTTTTTT. Translating it yields CASSLLDRGALGELFF.

The chain links TRBV29-1 to TRBJ1-1; D gene unclear. Germline V gene sequence: CDR1 SQVTM, CDR2 ANQGSEA. V shed 6 bases and J shed 5 bases, with 13 bases lying between them. This CDR3 spans 12 amino acids. CDR3 region: CSVRTISTEAFF. The CDR3 DNA is TGCAGCGTACGGACCATTTCTACTGAAGCTTTCTTT.

The gene calls are TRBV5-4 and TRBJ1-1, with a possible D match to TRBD1 (5 bases). This CDR3 has 13 residues. Germline CDR1 is SGHNT and CDR2 is YYREEE (reference sequence). Trimming stripped 5 bases from V and 2 bases from J, with 10 bases between. The CDR3 region is CASRLGANTEAFF. DNA for the CDR3: TGTGCCAGCAGGCTAGGGGCAAACACTGAAGCTTTCTTT.

The V and J genes are TRBV7-6 and TRBJ2-2; D is undetermined. V lost 5 bases and J 6 bases, leaving 10 bases between the germline ends. This CDR3 has 13 residues. The germline CDR1 and CDR2 sequences are SGHVS and FNYEAQ. CDR3 loop: CASSPSISGELFF. As DNA, the CDR3 is TGTGCCAGCAGCCCCTCGATTTCCGGGGAGCTGTTTTTT.

The rearrangement joins TRBV20-1 to TRBJ2-1; unclear D gene. CDR1 DFQATT and CDR2 SNEGSKA come from the germline V gene (reference sequence). The length of the CDR3 is 11 residues. Trimming removed 2 bases from V and 9 bases from J, with 8 bases in between. CDR3 amino acids: CSARNSIEQFF. CDR3 DNA sequence: TGCAGTGCTAGAAATAGCATTGAGCAGTTCTTC.

This chain uses TRBV4-1 with TRBJ2-2, with 7 positions matching TRBD1. With 1 base clipped from V and 7 bases from J, the junction kept 6 bases outside the gene matches. Germline CDR1 is MGHRA and CDR2 is YSYEKL. The CDR3 consists of 15 residues. For the CDR3, the DNA is TGCGCCAGCAGCCAAGGACAGGGTATAGGCGGGGAGCTGTTTTTT. Its protein product is CASSQGQGIGGELFF.

V and J are TRBV28 and TRBJ1-5; D might be TRBD1 (5 bases). V lost 8 bases to trimming and J lost 3 bases, with 17 bases between them. The CDR3 is 15 residues long. Germline CDR1 and CDR2: MDHEN and SYDVKM. The CDR3 protein is CASWGGTLYNQPQHF. The DNA for the CDR3 is TGTGCCAGCTGGGGGGGGACGCTTTACAATCAGCCCCAGCATTTT.

The chain combines TRBV7-2 with TRBJ1-2, with 10 nucleotides matching TRBD1. V shed 7 bases, J shed 7 bases, and the junction held 15 bases outside the gene matches. CDR3 length: 16 amino acids. Germline assignment: CDR1 SGHTA and CDR2 FQGNSA. The CDR3 region is CASTWTGGGEVAGYTF. As DNA, the CDR3 is TGTGCCAGCACTTGGACAGGGGGAGGTGAAGTCGCTGGCTACACCTTC.

This sequence joins TRBV20-1 and TRBJ2-1; D might be TRBD1 (5 bases). Trimming took 3 bases from V and 9 from J, leaving 9 bases between them. The CDR3 length is 11 residues. Germline V gene lookup returns CDR1 DFQATT and CDR2 SNEGSKA (reference sequence). In DNA form, the CDR3 reads TGCAGTGCTAGGGTAAGGGGTGAGCAGTTCTTC. It specifies CSARVRGEQFF.

This clone was counted a few times. The rearrangement links TRBV4-1 to TRBJ2-6, with D perhaps TRBD1 (6 bases). Germline assignment: CDR1 MGHRA and CDR2 YSYEKL. The CDR3 extends over 16 amino acids. Trimming took 1 base from V and 3 from J, leaving 10 bases between them. CDR3 region: CASSQAAGVGANVLTF. CDR3 sequence (DNA): TGCGCCAGCAGCCAAGCTGCAGGGGTTGGGGCCAACGTCCTGACTTTC.

In this sample, this clone turned up a few times. The chain combines TRBV6-5 with TRBJ1-3; D is uncertain. The length of the CDR3 is 12 residues. Trimming cost V 2 bases and J 8 bases, with 7 bases left between them. Germline CDR1 and CDR2: MNHEY and SVGAGI. CDR3 protein: CASSYGSDTIYF. For the CDR3, the DNA is TGTGCCAGCAGTTACGGGTCGGACACCATATATTTT.

This clone was found a few times. This CDR3 reads CASSIFGGSRAEQFF. CDR3 bases: TGTGCCAGTAGTATATTCGGCGGGAGCCGGGCTGAGCAGTTCTTC. The chain recombines TRBV19 with TRBJ2-1, with 7 bases identical to TRBD2. The trim removed 2 bases at V and 9 bases at J, leaving 10 bases unmatched. Germline CDR1 LNHDA, CDR2 SQIVND (reference sequence). This CDR3 has 15 residues.

This clone was seen more than once but under ten times. V is TRBV19 and J is TRBJ1-4; D is unclear. CDR3 length equals 14 residues. Between the trimmed V and J ends, which lost 2 bases and 8 bases, there was a span of 12 bases. Germline V gives CDR1 LNHDA, CDR2 SQIVND (reference sequence). As DNA, the CDR3 is TGTGCCAGTAGTATAACATTCATGGGCGAAAAACTGTTTTTT. It is translated as CASSITFMGEKLFF.